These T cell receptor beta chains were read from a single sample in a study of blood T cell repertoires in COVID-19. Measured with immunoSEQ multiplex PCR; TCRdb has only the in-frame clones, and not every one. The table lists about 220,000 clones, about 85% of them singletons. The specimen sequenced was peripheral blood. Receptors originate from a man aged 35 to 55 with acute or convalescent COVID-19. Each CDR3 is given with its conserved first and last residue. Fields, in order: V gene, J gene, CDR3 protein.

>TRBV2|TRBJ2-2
CASLAGNTGELFF
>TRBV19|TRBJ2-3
CASSISTSGVSTDTQYF
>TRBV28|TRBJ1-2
CASSTGGGLNYGYTF
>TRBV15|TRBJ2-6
CATSRDVSGRDRPLSGANVLTF
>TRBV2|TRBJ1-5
CASSLHSYSNQPQHF
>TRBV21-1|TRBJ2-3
CASSSQQVGTSVRTDTQYF
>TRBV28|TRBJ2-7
CASSSAAAGGHYEQYF
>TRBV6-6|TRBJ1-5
CASSPQEGSNQPQHF
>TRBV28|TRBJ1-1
CASSPGRGTEAFF
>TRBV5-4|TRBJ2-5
CASSSSTGRKETQYF
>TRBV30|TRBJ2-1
CAWSVRLGPEQFF
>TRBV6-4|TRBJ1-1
CASSPSAGDTEAFF
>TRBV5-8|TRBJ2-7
CASSLGLAEPEEQYF
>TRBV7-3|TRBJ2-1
CASSNQQGVYNEQFF
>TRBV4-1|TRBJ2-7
CASSQVGSGVYEQYF
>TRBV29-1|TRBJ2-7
CSVSTQGAVKTYEQYF
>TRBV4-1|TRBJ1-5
CASSQDTRAEKPQHF
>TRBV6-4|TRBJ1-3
CASSPPTGVENTIYF
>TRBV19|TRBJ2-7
CASSKGGQTYSYEQYF
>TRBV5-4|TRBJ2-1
CASSPLTTSGVSNEQFF
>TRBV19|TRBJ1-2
CASSGQVLNYGYTF
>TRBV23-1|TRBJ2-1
CASGRDRAHNEQFF
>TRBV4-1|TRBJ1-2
CASSLYPPGHQSSNYGYTF
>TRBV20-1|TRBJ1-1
CSAPGNTEAFF
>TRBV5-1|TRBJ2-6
CASSGGLSSGANVLTF
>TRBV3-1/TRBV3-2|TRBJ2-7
CASSQDLANPYEQYF
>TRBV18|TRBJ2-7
CASSSGQASYEQYF
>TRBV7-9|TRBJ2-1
CASSTRTGASYNEQFF
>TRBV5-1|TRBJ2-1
CASSLVGGNNEQFF
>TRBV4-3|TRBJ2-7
CASSQGGTGTYEQYF
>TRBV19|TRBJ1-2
CATSWLGADYGYTF
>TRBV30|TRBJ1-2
CAWSVIQGYGYTF
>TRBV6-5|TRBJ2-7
CASSYVGTSRYEQYF
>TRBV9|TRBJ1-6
CASSVAGQGPYSPLHF
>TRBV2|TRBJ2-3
CASAAETSGNQYF
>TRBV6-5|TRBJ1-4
CASSPEGTGREKLFF
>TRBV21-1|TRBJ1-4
CASGGTDRGLIEKLFF
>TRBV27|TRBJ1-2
CASSSAVVYGYTF
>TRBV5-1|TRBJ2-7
CASSLALAGIYEQYF
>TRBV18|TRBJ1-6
CASSPGTGNSPLHF
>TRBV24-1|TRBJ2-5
CATSDQPYSGEKETQYF
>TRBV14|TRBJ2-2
CASSQEAVAGNTGELFF
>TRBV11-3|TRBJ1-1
CASTETRGATEAFF
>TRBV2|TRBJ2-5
CASSSQREGETQYF
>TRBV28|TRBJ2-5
CASSSGAIPETQYF
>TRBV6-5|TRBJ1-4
CASRDLGQTNEKLFF
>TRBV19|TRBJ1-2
CASSISGTSSGYGYTF
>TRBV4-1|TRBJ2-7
CASSQDHLGATYEQYF
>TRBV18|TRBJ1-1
CASSLNRGRGEAFF